One sample yielded the 29 T cell receptor beta chains listed below, sequenced in a study of blood T cell repertoires in COVID-19. TCRdb keeps only in-frame clones here, not all; method: immunoSEQ multiplex PCR. The sample yields 55,000 to 60,000 clones, about 88% seen once. Sequenced: peripheral blood. These receptors were taken from an older man with active COVID-19.

Only a few counts were recorded for this clone. DNA for the CDR3: TGCGCCAGCAGCCCCGGGACAGGGCCAGCCTACGAGCAGTACTTC. It yields the protein CASSPGTGPAYEQYF. The chain joins TRBV5-1 to TRBJ2-7, with 9 bases that match TRBD1. CDR1 is SGHRS and CDR2 is YFSETQ in the germline V gene. Germline trimming cut 4 bases from V and 2 bases from J; bases unmatched to any gene: 7. The CDR3 extends over 15 amino acids.

The rearrangement uses TRBV18 and TRBJ1-2, with 9 bases that match TRBD1. Per germline, CDR1 KGHSH and CDR2 LQKENI. J was trimmed by 6 bases and V by 5 bases; bases with no gene match: 10. The CDR3 covers 15 residues. The CDR3 region has the DNA TGTGCCAGCTCAGCCGGCCTGGGACAGGGAGATGGCTACACCTTC. Residues: CASSAGLGQGDGYTF.

Of note for this clone: Other DNA sequences in this sample translate to the same CDR3. V is TRBV29-1 and J is TRBJ2-3; D ambiguous. Trimming took 0 bases from V and 2 from J, leaving 3 bases between them. This CDR3 contains 12 residues. Germline V gives CDR1 SQVTM, CDR2 ANQGSEA. The CDR3 sequence: CSVEDHTDTQYF. As DNA, the CDR3 is TGCAGCGTTGAAGACCACACAGATACGCAGTATTTT.

This clone appeared a few times. The chain links TRBV7-2 to TRBJ2-5, with TRBD1 as a possible D gene (5 bases). The germline V gene encodes CDR1 SGHTA and CDR2 FQGNSA. This CDR3 is built from 15 residues. V was shortened by 3 bases and J by 2 bases, with 13 bases between the two germline ends. CDR3: CASSFVLGVQETQYF. The CDR3 bases are TGTGCCAGCAGCTTTGTCTTAGGGGTACAAGAGACCCAGTACTTC.

The chain joins TRBV2 to TRBJ2-3, with D uncertain. CDR3 length: 12 residues. Between the trimmed V and J ends, which lost 5 bases and 6 bases, there was a span of 9 bases. The germline CDR1 and CDR2 sequences are SNHLY and FYNNEI. CDR3 DNA: TGTGCCAGCAGTCCGGTTCTGGATACGCAGTATTTT. Amino acids: CASSPVLDTQYF.

This clone was detected once. The chain couples TRBV28 to TRBJ2-6; 9 nucleotides line up with TRBD1. This CDR3 is built from 18 residues. V lost 2 bases to trimming and J lost 4 bases; unmatched junction nucleotides: 9. Germline CDR1 and CDR2: MDHEN and SYDVKM. The CDR3 nucleotides are TGTGCCAGCAGTTTACCCGGGACAGGGACAGCCGGGGCCAACGTCCTGACTTTC. Translating gives CASSLPGTGTAGANVLTF. The full variable domain, with the rest looked up from reference TRBV28 and TRBJ2-6, is DVKVTQSSRYLVKRTGEKVFLECVQDMDHENMFWYRQDPGLGLRLIYFSYDVKMKEKGDIPEGYSVSREKKERFSLILESASTNQTSMYLCASSLPGTGTAGANVLTFGAGSRLTVL.

This rearrangement joins TRBV28 to TRBJ1-5, with 8 bases fitting TRBD1. The CDR3 sequence is 16 residues long. The ends lost 4 bases at V and 3 bases at J; junction bases unmatched: 8. Germline assignment: CDR1 MDHEN and CDR2 SYDVKM. CDR3 in DNA: TGTGCCAGCAGTTCCCCCGGACAGGGACCCAATCAGCCCCAGCATTTT. This gives the protein CASSSPGQGPNQPQHF.

This chain uses TRBV7-2 with TRBJ2-6, with D possibly TRBD1 on 5 matching bases. Germline V lookup: CDR1 SGHTA, CDR2 FQGNSA. V shed 5 bases and J shed 11 bases, with 31 bases lying between them. This CDR3 spans 19 amino acids. CDR3 nucleotide sequence: TGTGCCAGCAGCCCCCACCCCCCACGACCTGACAGCCGTCCACACGTCCTGACTTTC. Residues: CASSPHPPRPDSRPHVLTF.

Here the CDR3 DNA reads TGCAGCGTTGAAGACCCCAGGACTAGCGGTAACACCGGGGAGCTGTTTTTT. It yields the protein CSVEDPRTSGNTGELFF. The genes are TRBV29-1 and TRBJ2-2; 10 nucleotides agree with TRBD2. From germline, CDR1 is SQVTM and CDR2 ANQGSEA. V shed 0 bases, J shed 2 bases, and the junction held 6 bases outside the gene matches. The CDR3 totals 17 residues.

CDR3 sequence: CASSPLTGVQKETQYF. CDR3 nucleotides: TGTGCCAGCTCACCACTAACAGGAGTCCAGAAAGAGACCCAGTACTTC. J is TRBJ2-5 and V is TRBV18; perhaps TRBD1 as D (5 bases). Germline-derived CDR1 and CDR2 are KGHSH and LQKENI. Deletions cut 1 base from V and 3 bases from J, with 15 bases between. There are 16 residues in the CDR3.

This chain connects TRBV19 to TRBJ1-2; no clear D gene. CDR1 is LNHDA, CDR2 SQIVND, per germline (reference sequence). The ends were cut back, 10 bases at V and 2 bases at J, with 14 bases in the middle. The CDR3 totals 13 residues. CDR3 residues: CATAPGMNYGYTF. The CDR3 nucleotides are TGTGCCACCGCGCCGGGTATGAACTATGGCTACACCTTC.

The chain has TRBV13 and TRBJ2-1; TRBD2 matches 14 bases. Trimming cost V 5 bases and J 8 bases; bases outside gene matches: 14. CDR3 size: 18 residues. Per germline, CDR1 PRHDT and CDR2 FYEKMQ (reference sequence). Here the CDR3 reads CASSVTSSGTSGSYEQFF. For the CDR3, the DNA is TGTGCCAGCAGCGTCACCTCGTCCGGGACTAGCGGGAGCTATGAGCAGTTCTTC. Looking up the rest from reference TRBV13 and TRBJ2-1 gives the full variable domain: AAGVIQSPRHLIKEKRETATLKCYPIPRHDTVYWYQQGPGQDPQFLISFYEKMQSDKGSIPDRFSAQQFSDYHSELNMSSLELGDSALYFCASSVTSSGTSGSYEQFFGPGTRLTVL.

The V gene is TRBV7-9, the J gene TRBJ2-7; a weak D match, TRBD1 (5 bases). The CDR3 runs to 14 residues. V shed 5 bases and J shed 0 bases, with 11 bases lying between them. The V gene's germline CDR1 is SEHNR and CDR2 FQNEAQ (reference sequence). In DNA, the CDR3 is TGTGCCAGCAGCCCCCGACAGAGCTCCTACGAGCAGTACTTC. Translation gives CASSPRQSSYEQYF.

The chain recombines TRBV12-3 or TRBV12-4 with TRBJ1-2; D unclear. V lost 1 base, J lost 13 bases, and 13 bases lay in between. The CDR3 length is 12 residues. This chain's CDR3 is CASSLGAAGGTF. The DNA for the CDR3 is TGTGCCAGCAGTTTAGGGGCAGCCGGTGGCACCTTC.

This clone occurred once. This sequence joins TRBV7-9 and TRBJ1-1; D is unresolved. This CDR3 region has 14 residues. V was shortened by 0 bases and J by 4 bases, with 9 bases between the two germline ends. In germline, CDR1 is SEHNR, CDR2 FQNEAQ (reference sequence). The CDR3 loop is CASSLAAGSTEAFF. CDR3 sequence (DNA): TGTGCCAGCAGCTTAGCCGCGGGTAGCACTGAAGCTTTCTTT.

This clone was picked up a small number of times. The gene calls are TRBV18 and TRBJ1-5, with a weak D call TRBD1 (6 bases). V lost 6 bases, J lost 7 bases, and 13 bases lay in between. Germline V gene data show CDR1 as KGHSH and CDR2 as LQKENI. The CDR3 contains 13 residues. This CDR3 is CASSPQGRQPQHF. CDR3 nucleotides: TGTGCCAGCTCGCCGCAGGGGCGGCAGCCCCAGCATTTT.

This chain joins TRBV30 and TRBJ1-3; D gene uncertain. The V gene lost 3 bases and the J gene lost 3 bases, with 6 bases spanning the gap. The germline V gene has CDR1 GTSNPN and CDR2 SVGIG (reference sequence). The CDR3 loop spans 12 amino acids. CDR3: CAWSGFGNTIYF. In DNA form, the CDR3 reads TGTGCCTGGAGCGGTTTTGGAAACACCATATATTTT.

V and J are TRBV6-6 and TRBJ2-7; weak D call: TRBD2 (5 bases). This CDR3 region has 10 residues. V lost 8 bases, J lost 6 bases, and 8 bases lay in between. CDR1 and CDR2 (germline): MNHNY, SVGAGI (reference sequence). CDR3 sequence (DNA): TGTGCCAGCTCGAGCGGCGAGCAGTACTTC. It is translated as CASSSGEQYF.

The chain recombines TRBV5-1 with TRBJ2-7, with 7 bases that match TRBD1. J lost 2 bases, V lost 2 bases, and 4 bases had no gene match. The CDR3 extends over 14 amino acids. Germline V gene data show CDR1 as SGHRS and CDR2 as YFSETQ. CDR3 sequence reads: CASSFRDRAYEQYF. The DNA of the CDR3 is TGCGCCAGCAGCTTCCGGGACAGAGCCTACGAGCAGTACTTC. Full variable domain (missing parts from reference TRBV5-1 and TRBJ2-7): KAGVTQTPRYLIKTRGQQVTLSCSPISGHRSVSWYQQTPGQGLQFLFEYFSETQRNKGNFPGRFSGRQFSNSRSEMNVSTLELGDSALYLCASSFRDRAYEQYFGPGTRLTVT.

Regarding this clone: The germline gene is not matched at one end of the junction; a read error may be the cause. The chain carries TRBV12-5 and TRBJ2-1; 8 bases map to TRBD2. Germline V gene sequence: CDR1 LGHNT, CDR2 FRNRAP. The length of the CDR3 is 14 residues. Here the CDR3 reads CASGGLVGYIEQFF. The CDR3 DNA reads TGTGCTAGTGGGGGACTAGTGGGTTACATTGAGCAGTTCTTC.

The chain recombines TRBV7-3 with TRBJ2-3, with D tentatively TRBD2 (6 bases). The CDR3 length is 15 residues. The ends were cut back, 3 bases at V and 4 bases at J, with 14 bases in the middle. Per the germline V gene, CDR1 is SGHTA and CDR2 is FQGTGA. The CDR3 spells CASSLYGSSADTQYF. The CDR3 DNA reads as TGTGCCAGCAGCTTGTACGGGAGTAGCGCAGATACGCAGTATTTT.

There are a few counts of this clone. The rearrangement links TRBV7-2 to TRBJ2-5; a possible D gene is TRBD1 (6 bases). The germline V and J ends were trimmed by 2 bases and 4 bases, with 11 bases remaining between them. The germline CDR1 and CDR2 sequences are SGHTA and FQGNSA. CDR3 length: 14 amino acids. The DNA for the CDR3 is TGTGCCAGCAGCTTAAGTCGGGACACAGAGACCCAGTACTTC. Protein sequence: CASSLSRDTETQYF.

The chain uses TRBV5-1 and TRBJ2-3; D is possibly TRBD1 (6 bases). The germline V and J ends were trimmed by 0 bases and 4 bases, with 15 bases remaining between them. CDR3 length: 16 residues. Germline V gives CDR1 SGHRS, CDR2 YFSETQ. The CDR3 DNA follows: TGCGCCAGCAGCTTGGAAGGACAGCTCAATCCAGATACGCAGTATTTT. Residues: CASSLEGQLNPDTQYF.

This CDR3 reads CASSFPTSGIHNEQFF. In DNA, the CDR3 is TGTGCCAGCAGCTTCCCGACTAGCGGGATCCACAATGAGCAGTTCTTC. The chain joins TRBV7-9 to TRBJ2-1; 11 nucleotides align to TRBD2. The CDR3 is 16 amino acids. Germline-derived CDR1 and CDR2 are SEHNR and FQNEAQ (reference sequence). Trimming at V came to 3 bases and at J to 5 bases, leaving 6 bases not matched to a gene.

The V and J genes are TRBV2 and TRBJ2-7; D uncertain. The CDR3 is 12 amino acids. Germline CDR1 is SNHLY and CDR2 is FYNNEI. Trimming took 6 bases from V and 3 from J, leaving 9 bases between them. The CDR3 loop reads CASSSLRYEQYF. The CDR3 region has the DNA TGTGCCAGCAGCTCCCTCCGCTACGAGCAGTACTTC.

This rearrangement joins TRBV7-9 to TRBJ1-1, with D possibly being TRBD1 (5 bases). This CDR3 contains 13 residues. Germline assignment: CDR1 SEHNR and CDR2 FQNEAQ (reference sequence). V was clipped by 4 bases and J by 6 bases, with 12 bases between them. For the CDR3, the DNA is TGTGCCAGCAGCTCGGACATCGGCGCTGAAGCTTTCTTT. Amino acids: CASSSDIGAEAFF. Variable domain in full (rest from reference TRBV7-9 and TRBJ1-1): DTGVSQNPRHKITKRGQNVTFRCDPISEHNRLYWYRQTLGQGPEFLTYFQNEAQLEKSRLLSDRFSAERPKGSFSTLEIQRTEQGDSAMYLCASSSDIGAEAFFGQGTRLTVV.

V is TRBV7-3 and J is TRBJ2-7; D might be TRBD2 (5 bases). Looked up from germline, CDR1 is SGHTA and CDR2 is FQGTGA. This CDR3 region has 15 residues. V was cut by 2 bases and J by 0 bases, with 11 bases left in between. The CDR3 spells CASSLLRTDSYEQYF. CDR3 nucleotide sequence: TGTGCCAGCAGCTTACTCCGGACTGACTCCTACGAGCAGTACTTC.

V usage is TRBV19 and J usage is TRBJ2-6; 8 bases map to TRBD1. The CDR3 totals 19 residues. V trimming: 4 bases; J trimming: 2 bases; junction bases outside the gene matches: 13. The germline V gene encodes CDR1 LNHDA and CDR2 SQIVND (reference sequence). The CDR3 nucleotides are TGTGCCAGTAGTACCCGGTGGGGGCAGGGGGCCGCTGGGGCCAACGTCCTGACTTTC. It specifies CASSTRWGQGAAGANVLTF.

The rearrangement links TRBV19 to TRBJ1-3; no firm D call. Looked up from germline, CDR1 is LNHDA and CDR2 is SQIVND (reference sequence). V lost 5 bases and J lost 0, with 14 bases in between. CDR3 length: 16 residues. The CDR3 sequence: CASSPRLADSGNTIYF. The CDR3 DNA reads TGTGCCAGTAGTCCACGACTCGCAGACTCTGGAAACACCATATATTTT.